This T cell receptor beta chain comes out of a study of T cell responses to AZD1222 COVID-19 vaccine. J gave up 3 bases and V 4 bases, and 6 bases lay outside the gene matches. Germline CDR1 LGHDT, CDR2 YNNKEL (reference sequence). This CDR3 contains 16 residues. With regard to this clone: Its antigen is as yet unknown.

General study findings and limits: Only 5 or 6 people who got AZD1222 tested seropositive at baseline. Repertoire samples came only from after the peak T cell response. Targeting of unmutated variant regions was reportedly seen in nearly half of spike-specific TCRs. White British donors predominated, females outnumbered males, and clonal diversity was possibly underestimated.

Method: immunoSEQ multiplex PCR; TCRdb's copy keeps in-frame clones and lacks some. This table has roughly 190,000 clones, almost 95% appearing once. This chain joins TRBV3-1 (or the pseudogene TRBV3-2) and TRBJ1-6; TRBD1 matches 7 bases. This TCR was recovered from an adult in good health. The sample consisted of peripheral blood, taken on day 0 of AZD1222 vaccination. In DNA form, the CDR3 reads TGTGCCAGCAGCCCCGAGGGGGCGATCTATAATTCACCCCTCCACTTT. Translated, it gives CASSPEGAIYNSPLHF.